Below, 17 T cell receptor beta chains from the same sample are listed, as sequenced in a study of T-cell memory formation after mild COVID-19. One entry per CDR3 protein results from TCRdb running MiXCR on the 5' RACE reads. The sample records hundreds of thousands of distinct CDR3 sequences, less than 25% being singletons. Input material: PBMCs or a T cell subset sorted from them (not recorded which). The receptors here all came from an adult woman who had mild COVID-19 (a few samples of this study predate the infection). Cell type and time point are not known.

The table lists this clonotype with a few counts. The chain carries TRBV13 and TRBJ1-3; unclear D gene. The V and J ends lost 5 bases and 0 bases respectively, with 20 bases between them. The length of the CDR3 is 18 residues. Germline V lookup: CDR1 PRHDT, CDR2 FYEKMQ (reference sequence). Here the CDR3 reads CASSQEYGSTDSGNTIYF. The CDR3 nucleotides are TGTGCCAGCAGCCAGGAATACGGATCAACGGACTCTGGAAACACCATATATTTT.

This clonotype was counted once. The gene calls are TRBV5-3 and TRBJ1-3; TRBD1 agrees at 7 bases. TRBV5-3 is an ORF, and what it does is uncertain. This CDR3 spans 17 amino acids. J was trimmed by 1 base and V by 2 bases; bases with no gene match: 9. CDR3 residues: CARSFPKQGRSGNTIYF. CDR3 coding DNA: TGTGCCAGAAGCTTTCCTAAACAGGGGAGGTCTGGAAACACCATATATTTT.

This clonotype came up a few times. V and J are TRBV2 and TRBJ2-3; D is undetermined. Germline V gene lookup returns CDR1 SNHLY and CDR2 FYNNEI. V was shortened by 4 bases and J by 0 bases, with 11 bases between the two germline ends. The CDR3 extends over 15 amino acids. The DNA of the CDR3 is TGTGCCAGCAGTGGGATTCAGGCTAGCACAGATACGCAGTATTTT. It specifies CASSGIQASTDTQYF.

This chain uses TRBV30 with TRBJ2-4; no definite D call. The length of the CDR3 is 14 residues. CDR1 GTSNPN and CDR2 SVGIG come from the germline V gene (reference sequence). V was pared by 0 bases and J by 0 bases, with 6 bases between. CDR3 residues: CAWSVPLAKNIQYF. In DNA, the CDR3 is TGTGCCTGGAGTGTACCCCTAGCCAAAAACATTCAGTACTTC. Supplemented by reference TRBV30 and TRBJ2-4, the full variable domain reads SQTIHQWPATLVQPVGSPLSLECTVEGTSNPNLYWYRQAAGRGLQLLFYSVGIGQISSEVPQNLSASRPQDRQFILSSKKLLLSDSGFYLCAWSVPLAKNIQYFGAGTRLSVL.

In this sample, this clonotype turned up a few times. The chain carries TRBV12-3 or TRBV12-4 and TRBJ1-2; TRBD1 matches at 8 bases. The CDR3 totals 16 residues. The V segment lost 5 bases and the J segment 2 bases; nucleotides outside the gene matches: 10. This CDR3 is CASSPFRDRLNYGYTF. The CDR3 bases are TGTGCCAGCAGTCCCTTCCGGGACAGGTTAAACTATGGCTACACCTTC.

The sample holds a few counts of this clonotype. J is TRBJ2-7 and V is TRBV5-1; D not certain. Trimming stripped 2 bases from V and 2 bases from J, with 11 bases between. Germline CDR1 is SGHRS and CDR2 is YFSETQ. This CDR3 has 14 residues. The DNA of the CDR3 is TGCGCCAGCAGCTTTGCTTCTGCCGCCTACGAGCAGTACTTC. Protein: CASSFASAAYEQYF.

This clonotype has more than one count but fewer than ten. The V call is TRBV5-4, the J call TRBJ1-6; D is unclear. This CDR3 contains 13 residues. CDR1 SGHNT and CDR2 YYREEE come from the germline V gene (reference sequence). V lost 2 bases to trimming and J lost 8 bases, with 8 bases between them. The CDR3 nucleotides are TGTGCCAGCAGCTTAGGTTCAGATTCACCCCTCCACTTT. Residues: CASSLGSDSPLHF.

The rearrangement joins TRBV4-1 to TRBJ1-5; D not resolved. Trimming cost V 0 bases and J 0 bases, with 12 bases left between them. Per the germline V gene, CDR1 is MGHRA and CDR2 is YSYEKL. The CDR3 runs 17 residues. Here the CDR3 DNA reads TGCGCCAGCAGCCAAGACGCTAGCAGTTATAGCAATCAGCCCCAGCATTTT. Amino acid sequence: CASSQDASSYSNQPQHF.

Comment on this clonotype: An end of the junction differs from the germline gene, which may be a read error. The chain links TRBV7-9 to TRBJ2-7; 8 positions match TRBD1. Germline V gene data show CDR1 as SEHNR and CDR2 as FQNEAQ (reference sequence). The CDR3 runs 12 residues. The chain's CDR3 is CASSFLTGGLGF. The CDR3 DNA reads TGTGCCAGCAGCTTCTTAACAGGGGGACTGGGCTTC. Full variable domain (rest looked up from reference TRBV7-9 and TRBJ2-7): DTGVSQNPRHKITKRGQNVTFRCDPISEHNRLYWYRQTLGQGPEFLTYFQNEAQLEKSRLLSDRFSAERPKGSFSTLEIQRTEQGDSAMYLCASSFLTGGLGFGPGTRLTVT.

Only a few counts were recorded for this clonotype. This sequence joins TRBV6-6 and TRBJ2-7; no definite D call. Trimming pared 0 bases from V and 3 bases from J, leaving 12 bases between. CDR3 size: 15 residues. Germline V gene sequence: CDR1 MNHNY, CDR2 SVGAGI (reference sequence). CDR3 in DNA: TGTGCCAGCAGTTACTCATTGGGTGGCGGCTACGAGCAGTACTTC. Protein product: CASSYSLGGGYEQYF.

This clonotype was counted only a few times. The rearrangement joins TRBV7-6 to TRBJ2-2; 12 bases fit TRBD2. This CDR3 has 15 amino acids. Germline lookup yields CDR1 SGHVS and CDR2 FNYEAQ. Trimming at V came to 4 bases and at J to 7 bases, leaving 4 bases not matched to a gene. The CDR3 DNA is TGTGCCAGCAGCTCCCTAGCGGGGGGGCTCGGGGAGCTGTTTTTT. Translating it yields CASSSLAGGLGELFF.

This clonotype was seen more than once but under ten times. CDR3 protein: CASSWGLAGGPDTQYF. Written as DNA, the CDR3 is TGTGCCAGCAGCTGGGGACTAGCGGGGGGCCCAGATACGCAGTATTTT. V and J are TRBV7-9 and TRBJ2-3, with 15 positions matching TRBD2. Germline V gene lookup returns CDR1 SEHNR and CDR2 FQNEAQ (reference sequence). After removal of 4 bases from V and 4 bases from J, the junction contained 3 bases not matched to a gene. This CDR3 has 16 amino acids.

Points on this clonotype: The junction differs from germline at one of its ends, possibly a read error. V and J are TRBV12-3 or TRBV12-4 and TRBJ2-3; TRBD2 is a possible D gene (5 bases). CDR3 length: 14 residues. The DNA of the CDR3 is TGTGCCAGCAGCTTAGAGCGGCCCACAGATACGCAGTATTTT. Protein: CASSLERPTDTQYF.

This clonotype was seen a handful of times. V is TRBV5-1 and J is TRBJ1-1; possible D gene TRBD1, 5 bases. V dropped 4 bases and J dropped 1 base, with 14 bases sitting between them. CDR1 and CDR2 from the germline V gene are SGHRS and YFSETQ. CDR3 length: 15 amino acids. CDR3 loop: CASSEITGANTEAFF. The CDR3 bases are TGCGCCAGCAGCGAAATAACAGGAGCGAACACTGAAGCTTTCTTT.

In its sample, this clonotype was seen a few times. The chain joins TRBV24-1 to TRBJ2-4; TRBD2 might be the D (5 bases). This CDR3 contains 14 residues. Germline lookup yields CDR1 KGHDR and CDR2 SFDVKD. With 11 bases removed from V and 1 base from J, the gap between germline ends came to 14 bases. CDR3 region: CARDRGCAKNIQYF. DNA for the CDR3: TGTGCCAGGGATCGAGGGTGTGCCAAAAACATTCAGTACTTC.

The count of this clonotype is one. V gene TRBV20-1 combines with J gene TRBJ2-2, with a possible D match to TRBD2 (5 bases). CDR1 is DFQATT, CDR2 SNEGSKA, per germline (reference sequence). V lost 6 bases and J 4 bases, leaving 18 bases between the germline ends. The CDR3 length is 15 residues. The CDR3 sequence is CSAPFGGIGTGELFF. The CDR3 bases are TGCAGTGCCCCTTTTGGAGGAATCGGCACCGGGGAGCTGTTTTTT.

This clonotype has just a few counts. The chain employs TRBV20-1 and TRBJ1-5, with unresolved D. V was shortened by 0 bases and J by 0 bases, with 0 bases between the two germline ends. Germline V gives CDR1 DFQATT, CDR2 SNEGSKA (reference sequence). The CDR3 spans 12 residues. CDR3: CSARDSNQPQHF. The CDR3 DNA is TGCAGTGCTAGAGATAGCAATCAGCCCCAGCATTTT.